This T cell receptor beta chain was captured in a study of OX40 agonist ivuxolimab in advanced cancers. Study-level findings and limits: Clonal expansion was seen in CD4+ and CD8+ blood T cells by week 6 at 0.1 to 3.0 mg/kg.

Sequencing used immunoSEQ multiplex PCR; TCRdb keeps in-frame clones, though not all of them. Among 99,000 or so clones, 84% were seen once, and the ten largest hold approximately 5%. Note on this clone: As yet, its antigen is unknown.

The germline V gene encodes CDR1 SGHDT and CDR2 YYEEEE. V trimming: 4 bases; J trimming: 6 bases; junction bases outside the gene matches: 8. The length of the CDR3 is 15 residues. The V gene is TRBV5-6, the J gene TRBJ1-2; 11 positions agree with TRBD1. The source material was CD4+ or CD8+ T cells sorted from blood, sampled in a trial of the OX40 agonist ivuxolimab. This TCR derives from an adult with an advanced solid tumor such as melanoma, head and neck, liver or kidney cancer. CDR3 amino acids: CASSHRDRGVNGYTF. The CDR3 nucleotides read TGTGCCAGCAGCCACCGGGACAGGGGGGTCAATGGCTACACCTTC.